Following are 29 T cell receptor beta chains from one sample sequenced in a study of T cell responses to AZD1222 COVID-19 vaccine. Profiling relied on immunoSEQ multiplex PCR, and the TCRdb table lists in-frame clones only, not all of them. The sample has 24,000 or so clones; roughly 84% are singletons. The sequencing used peripheral blood, collected 28 days after the second AZD1222 dose. These receptors were obtained from an adult who received the AZD1222 COVID-19 vaccine.

In this sample, this clone turned up once. The chain employs TRBV7-9 and TRBJ2-3; possible D gene TRBD1, 5 bases. Germline V gene data show CDR1 as SEHNR and CDR2 as FQNEAQ (reference sequence). CDR3 length: 15 residues. V was clipped by 0 bases and J by 2 bases, with 9 bases between them. The CDR3 loop reads CASSLAGPNTDTQYF. In DNA, the CDR3 is TGTGCCAGCAGCTTAGCGGGGCCCAACACAGATACGCAGTATTTT.

The rearrangement links TRBV6-5 to TRBJ1-1; the D gene is possibly TRBD1 (5 bases). The CDR3 has 13 residues. Trimming took off 5 bases at V and 1 base at J, with 8 bases between the two ends. Looked up from germline, CDR1 is MNHEY and CDR2 is SVGAGI. The CDR3 coding sequence is TGTGCCAGCAGTCCCAGGGAGAACACTGAAGCTTTCTTT. Amino acids: CASSPRENTEAFF.

The chain is built from TRBV6-6 and TRBJ1-4, with D possibly matching TRBD1 (5 bases). CDR1 MNHNY and CDR2 SVGAGI come from the germline V gene (reference sequence). The ends were cut back, 2 bases at V and 7 bases at J, with 11 bases in the middle. CDR3 size: 14 residues. DNA for the CDR3: TGTGCCAGCAGTTACCGATGGGACCTTGAAAAACTGTTTTTT. Its translation: CASSYRWDLEKLFF.

The chain recombines TRBV28 with TRBJ2-7; tentative D call: TRBD2 (6 bases). The CDR3 has 15 amino acids. V was trimmed by 6 bases and J by 3 bases, leaving 18 bases between them. Germline CDR1 and CDR2: MDHEN and SYDVKM. CDR3 in DNA: TGTGCCAGCAGCTTAAAAAGGCTAGCGTTCTACGAGCAGTACTTC. The encoded protein is CASSLKRLAFYEQYF.

This rearrangement joins TRBV2 to TRBJ2-2, with 7 bases that match TRBD1. Germline CDR1 SNHLY, CDR2 FYNNEI. The CDR3 contains 12 residues. After removal of 8 bases from V and 8 bases from J, the junction contained 5 bases not matched to a gene. The CDR3 reads CASGQVSGELFF. CDR3 bases: TGTGCCAGCGGACAGGTCTCTGGGGAGCTGTTTTTT. The whole variable domain, filled in from reference TRBV2 and TRBJ2-2, reads EPEVTQTPSHQVTQMGQEVILRCVPISNHLYFYWYRQILGQKVEFLVSFYNNEISEKSEIFDDQFSVERPDGSNFTLKIRSTKLEDSAMYFCASGQVSGELFFGEGSRLTVL.

The V and J genes are TRBV2 and TRBJ2-7; the match to TRBD1 covers 9 bases. The CDR3 is 13 residues long. J lost 6 bases, V lost 7 bases, and 7 bases had no gene match. Germline V gene sequence: CDR1 SNHLY, CDR2 FYNNEI. The CDR3: CASTGTGRVEQYF. The DNA of the CDR3 is TGTGCCAGCACCGGGACAGGGCGGGTCGAGCAGTACTTC. The full variable domain, rest sourced from reference TRBV2 and TRBJ2-7, is EPEVTQTPSHQVTQMGQEVILRCVPISNHLYFYWYRQILGQKVEFLVSFYNNEISEKSEIFDDQFSVERPDGSNFTLKIRSTKLEDSAMYFCASTGTGRVEQYFGPGTRLTVT.

This clone was detected only a few times. In the same sample, other DNA sequences code for this CDR3. The chain recombines TRBV7-6 with TRBJ1-5; no clear D gene. CDR1 is SGHVS and CDR2 is FNYEAQ in the germline V gene. This CDR3 is built from 13 residues. Deletions cut 3 bases from V and 3 bases from J, with 6 bases between. The CDR3 DNA follows: TGTGCCAGCAGCTTGGAGATCAATCAGCCCCAGCATTTT. Encoded protein: CASSLEINQPQHF.

The chain carries TRBV2 and TRBJ2-3, with 10 bases matching TRBD2. With V trimmed by 4 bases and J by 5 bases, 6 bases remained unmatched. Germline V gene sequence: CDR1 SNHLY, CDR2 FYNNEI. The CDR3 spans 15 residues. Here the CDR3 reads CASSGLAGVVDTQYF. The CDR3 coding sequence is TGTGCCAGCAGTGGTCTAGCGGGAGTGGTAGATACGCAGTATTTT.

The CDR3 coding sequence is TGTGCCAGCTTGACGACAGTGGATAATTCACCCCTCCACTTT. It yields the protein CASLTTVDNSPLHF. This chain joins TRBV6-5 and TRBJ1-6; tentatively, D is TRBD1 (5 bases). With 8 bases removed from V and 5 bases from J, the gap between germline ends came to 13 bases. The CDR3 extends over 14 amino acids. The germline gives CDR1 MNHEY, CDR2 SVGAGI.

In this sample, this clone turned up once. The chain has TRBV5-1 and TRBJ1-2; D unresolved. This CDR3 has 13 residues. Germline V gives CDR1 SGHRS, CDR2 YFSETQ. Trimming left V 0 bases short and J 8 bases short, with 11 bases between. Written as DNA, the CDR3 is TGCGCCAGCAGCTTGGGTGGGGTACAGGGCTACACCTTC. Translated, it gives CASSLGGVQGYTF.

V is TRBV2 and J is TRBJ1-3, with D maybe TRBD1 (5 bases). Germline-derived CDR1 and CDR2 are SNHLY and FYNNEI. V was trimmed by 7 bases and J by 0 bases, leaving 7 bases between them. The CDR3 spans 13 residues. CDR3 bases: TGTGCCAGCATCAGGGACTCTGGAAACACCATATATTTT. Translation: CASIRDSGNTIYF.

This sequence joins TRBV18 and TRBJ2-3; TRBD2 agrees at 9 bases. The CDR3 length is 18 residues. Per germline, CDR1 KGHSH and CDR2 LQKENI. Trimming cost V 5 bases and J 4 bases; bases outside gene matches: 16. CDR3 residues: CASSWGPIAGEVADTQYF. The CDR3 DNA reads TGTGCCAGCTCATGGGGCCCTATAGCGGGAGAAGTCGCAGATACGCAGTATTTT.

J is TRBJ2-7 and V is TRBV7-9; 8 bases are a match to TRBD2. The CDR3 totals 14 residues. Germline V gene data show CDR1 as SEHNR and CDR2 as FQNEAQ (reference sequence). The junction had 5 bases not matched to a gene; V was cut back by 4 bases and J by 3 bases. The CDR3 spells CASSSGTSSYEQYF. CDR3 DNA: TGTGCCAGCAGCTCCGGGACTAGTAGCTACGAGCAGTACTTC.

The J gene is TRBJ1-5, the V gene TRBV5-4; D remains unclear. Germline CDR1 is SGHNT and CDR2 is YYREEE (reference sequence). The ends were cut back, 3 bases at V and 4 bases at J, with 8 bases in the middle. The CDR3 has 13 amino acids. In DNA, the CDR3 is TGTGCCAGCAGCTCGGACGGGAATCAGCCCCAGCATTTT. This sequence encodes CASSSDGNQPQHF.

The V gene is TRBV19, the J gene TRBJ2-1; TRBD2 matches 10 bases. Trimming cost V 3 bases and J 3 bases; bases outside gene matches: 8. Germline V gene data show CDR1 as LNHDA and CDR2 as SQIVND (reference sequence). The CDR3 is 17 residues long. DNA of the CDR3: TGTGCCAGTAGTATGGTTGGAGCGGGAGGGCGCTACAATGAGCAGTTCTTC. Residues: CASSMVGAGGRYNEQFF. Combining the CDR3 with reference TRBV19 and TRBJ2-1 gives the whole variable domain DGGITQSPKYLFRKEGQNVTLSCEQNLNHDAMYWYRQDPGQGLRLIYYSQIVNDFQKGDIAEGYSVSREKKESFPLTVTSAQKNPTAFYLCASSMVGAGGRYNEQFFGPGTRLTVL.

V usage is TRBV27 and J usage is TRBJ2-5, with D possibly matching TRBD1 (5 bases). CDR1 and CDR2 from the germline V gene are MNHEY and SMNVEV (reference sequence). The CDR3 is made up of 15 amino acids. V lost 2 bases to trimming and J lost 4 bases, with 14 bases between them. In nucleotides, the CDR3 is TGTGCCAGCAGTTTAGGGGTCCAGGGCGGAGAGACCCAGTACTTC. Translating it yields CASSLGVQGGETQYF.

J is TRBJ2-2 and V is TRBV29-1, with D uncertain. In germline, CDR1 is SQVTM, CDR2 ANQGSEA. Trimming stripped 6 bases from V and 3 bases from J, with 17 bases between. This CDR3 has 15 residues. The CDR3 region is CSVLPTADYTGELFF. DNA for the CDR3: TGCAGCGTGCTTCCAACTGCAGATTACACCGGGGAGCTGTTTTTT.

This clone appeared once. The chain is built from TRBV7-3 and TRBJ1-1; TRBD1 might be the D (6 bases). V gave up 2 bases and J gave up 4 bases, with 11 bases separating them. There are 14 residues in the CDR3. CDR1 SGHTA and CDR2 FQGTGA come from the germline V gene. CDR3 sequence reads: CASSLYRESTEAFF. CDR3 sequence (DNA): TGTGCCAGCAGCTTATACAGGGAGAGCACTGAAGCTTTCTTT.

The gene calls are TRBV11-2 and TRBJ1-4, with D possibly being TRBD1 (5 bases). CDR3 length: 14 residues. Germline V CDR1 and CDR2: SGHAT, FQNNGV. The germline V and J ends were trimmed by 4 bases and 12 bases, with 18 bases remaining between them. The CDR3 is CASSSNTRGGELFF. The CDR3, as DNA: TGTGCCAGCAGCTCTAACACCCGGGGGGGAGAACTGTTTTTT. Looking up the rest from reference TRBV11-2 and TRBJ1-4 gives the full variable domain: EAGVAQSPRYKIIEKRQSVAFWCNPISGHATLYWYQQILGQGPKLLIQFQNNGVVDDSQLPKDRFSAERLKGVDSTLKIQPAKLEDSAVYLCASSSNTRGGELFFGSGTQLSVL.

The chain has TRBV5-5 and TRBJ2-7; no clear D. V shed 0 bases and J shed 5 bases, with 12 bases lying between them. The CDR3 spans 14 residues. The germline gives CDR1 SGHKS, CDR2 YYEKEE (reference sequence). The CDR3 region is CASSLAGPSHEQYF. The DNA for the CDR3 is TGTGCCAGCAGCTTGGCCGGACCTTCCCACGAGCAGTACTTC.

This clone was counted a single time. CDR3 amino acids: CASSSDGGLQPQHF. The DNA of the CDR3 is TGCGCCAGCAGCTCGGACGGAGGGCTTCAGCCCCAGCATTTT. The chain links TRBV5-1 to TRBJ1-5; D is unclear. The ends were cut back, 3 bases at V and 6 bases at J, with 13 bases in the middle. The CDR3 sequence is 14 residues long. CDR1 and CDR2 (germline): SGHRS, YFSETQ.

This clone showed up just a few times. The chain joins TRBV19 to TRBJ2-7, with unresolved D. This CDR3 has 11 residues. V shed 3 bases and J shed 9 bases, with 9 bases lying between them. The germline CDR1 and CDR2 sequences are LNHDA and SQIVND (reference sequence). The CDR3 DNA is TGTGCCAGTAGTATGGTAGGTTCGCAGTACTTC. Translated, it gives CASSMVGSQYF.

This sequence joins TRBV10-1 and TRBJ2-2, with TRBD2 matching over 9 bases. CDR3 length: 14 amino acids. Germline V lookup: CDR1 WNHNN, CDR2 SYGVQD (reference sequence). V trimming: 10 bases; J trimming: 1 base; junction bases outside the gene matches: 4. CDR3 nucleotides: TGCGCCACCTCGACTAGCGGGAACACCGGGGAGCTGTTTTTT. Amino acid sequence: CATSTSGNTGELFF.

The V and J genes are TRBV3-1 (or the pseudogene TRBV3-2) and TRBJ2-5; weak D call: TRBD2 (6 bases). This CDR3 is 13 amino acids long. V lost 3 bases to trimming and J lost 4 bases, with 9 bases between them. Germline-derived CDR1 and CDR2 are LGHDT and YNNKEL (reference sequence). CDR3 coding DNA: TGTGCCAGCAGCCAGTTGGGAGGAGAGACCCAGTACTTC. This sequence encodes CASSQLGGETQYF.

The chain has TRBV20-1 and TRBJ1-2; D gene unclear. This CDR3 spans 13 amino acids. Trimming stripped 3 bases from V and 0 bases from J, with 8 bases between. The germline gives CDR1 DFQATT, CDR2 SNEGSKA (reference sequence). CDR3 protein: CSASTGANYGYTF. In DNA, the CDR3 is TGCAGTGCTAGTACGGGAGCTAACTATGGCTACACCTTC.

This clone occurred once. The rearrangement uses TRBV6-5 and TRBJ2-5, with 8 bases fitting TRBD1. CDR3 length: 15 amino acids. Germline loops: CDR1 MNHEY, CDR2 SVGAGI. Trimming took 6 bases from V and 9 from J; bases not matched to a gene: 15. The chain's CDR3 is CASRVSRGPRRAQYF. CDR3 nucleotide sequence: TGTGCCAGCAGAGTCTCCAGGGGGCCTAGAAGGGCCCAGTACTTC.

The chain links TRBV7-3 to TRBJ2-1, with D possibly being TRBD2 (5 bases). This CDR3 spans 13 amino acids. Trimming left V 3 bases short and J 10 bases short, with 13 bases between. Germline CDR1 is SGHTA and CDR2 is FQGTGA. DNA of the CDR3: TGTGCCAGCAGCTTGGGTAGCGCAGGAGAGCAGTTCTTC. It translates to CASSLGSAGEQFF.

This clone has only a few counts. The V call is TRBV7-2, the J call TRBJ2-1; 7 bases are a match to TRBD2. Per the germline V gene, CDR1 is SGHTA and CDR2 is FQGNSA. The CDR3 is 17 amino acids. V lost 3 bases to trimming and J lost 0 bases; unmatched junction nucleotides: 8. The CDR3: CASSFRGGLGSYNEQFF. The CDR3 DNA is TGTGCCAGCAGCTTTCGGGGTGGACTAGGCTCCTACAATGAGCAGTTCTTC.

This clone was counted a single time. The chain employs TRBV27 and TRBJ2-7; tentative D call: TRBD2 (6 bases). Germline V gene data show CDR1 as MNHEY and CDR2 as SMNVEV (reference sequence). With 6 bases removed from V and 5 bases from J, the gap between germline ends came to 20 bases. The CDR3 covers 15 residues. CDR3 protein: CASRPAGSWVNEQYF. For the CDR3, the DNA is TGTGCCAGCAGGCCGGCGGGGAGCTGGGTTAACGAGCAGTACTTC.